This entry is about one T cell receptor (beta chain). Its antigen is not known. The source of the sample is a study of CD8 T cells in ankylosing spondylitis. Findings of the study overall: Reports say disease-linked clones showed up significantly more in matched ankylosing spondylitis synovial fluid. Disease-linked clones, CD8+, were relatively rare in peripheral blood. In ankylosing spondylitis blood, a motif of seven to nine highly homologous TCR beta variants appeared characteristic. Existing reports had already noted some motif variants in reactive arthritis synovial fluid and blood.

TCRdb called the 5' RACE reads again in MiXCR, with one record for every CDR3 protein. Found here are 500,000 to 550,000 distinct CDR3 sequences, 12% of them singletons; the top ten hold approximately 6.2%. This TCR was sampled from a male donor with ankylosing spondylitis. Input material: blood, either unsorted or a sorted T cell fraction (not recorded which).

The CDR3 sequence: CATSDPFGLGTDTQYF. The CDR3, as DNA: TGTGCCACCAGTGACCCCTTCGGTCTGGGGACAGATACGCAGTATTTT. This chain connects TRBV24-1 to TRBJ2-3; D is unclear. V gave up 4 bases and J gave up 3 bases, with 16 bases separating them. From germline, CDR1 is KGHDR and CDR2 SFDVKD. CDR3 length: 16 amino acids.